These 2 T cell receptor beta chains were sequenced from one sample in a study of T cell repertoires in cytomegalovirus infection (dated by TCRdb to the late 2010s). The treatment or condition label, read with the paper, signifies: in vitro stimulation with specific CMV peptide epitopes to enrich CMV-specific T cells. These reads were obtained on an Illumina HiSeq 1500. TCRdb reprocessed the public reads (quality trimming at Q25 with fastp, clone calling with MiXCR) and kept in-frame beta chains. Here each entry gathers all rows of one CDR3 protein and keeps the most common genes and DNA. For this sample there are about half a million distinct CDR3 sequences; around 30% appear just once. The top ten hold 17% of the sample. No antigens are known for them. Sequenced material: cultured PBMCs, taken from culture after CMV antigen stimulation. The receptors were gathered from a human donor in good health (CMV status not recorded). Some clones in this sample may be carry-over from other donors' samples.

This chain links TRBV28 with TRBJ1-6, with D possibly matching TRBD1 (5 bases). V shed 5 bases and J shed 6 bases, with 14 bases lying between them. This CDR3 region has 15 residues. Germline V gives CDR1 MDHEN, CDR2 SYDVKM. CDR3 sequence: CASSKGFRFNSPLHF. The CDR3 nucleotides are TGTGCCAGCAGTAAGGGGTTCAGGTTTAATTCACCCCTCCACTTT.

This clonotype has just a few counts. The genes are TRBV20-1 and TRBJ1-5, with 8 positions matching TRBD1. This CDR3 has 16 residues. V trimming: 1 base; J trimming: 7 bases; junction bases outside the gene matches: 12. CDR1 is DFQATT, CDR2 SNEGSKA, per germline (reference sequence). The chain's CDR3 is CSARVAGGQVRQPQHF. The CDR3, as DNA: TGCAGTGCTAGAGTGGCAGGGGGCCAGGTAAGGCAGCCCCAGCATTTT.